Listed here are 32 T cell receptor beta chains from one sample, sequenced in a study of T cell changes during pregnancy in multiple sclerosis. This table comes from immunoSEQ multiplex PCR, and its TCRdb copy is limited to in-frame clones, with some not included. The data show 17,000 or so clones, roughly 90% seen once. The input for sequencing was CD8+ T cells from peripheral blood mononuclear cells, taken after pregnancy. The receptors originated from a female donor in good health, enrolled as a control in a pregnancy study.

This clone is medium-sized by share. V usage is TRBV2 and J usage is TRBJ2-5, with D perhaps TRBD1 (5 bases). The length of the CDR3 is 16 residues. V dropped 4 bases and J dropped 2 bases, with 17 bases sitting between them. The germline V gene has CDR1 SNHLY and CDR2 FYNNEI. The CDR3 loop reads CASSGVIWQGQETQYF. In DNA, the CDR3 is TGTGCCAGCAGTGGGGTGATTTGGCAGGGACAAGAGACCCAGTACTTC. Full variable domain (outside the CDR3, taken from reference TRBV2 and TRBJ2-5): EPEVTQTPSHQVTQMGQEVILRCVPISNHLYFYWYRQILGQKVEFLVSFYNNEISEKSEIFDDQFSVERPDGSNFTLKIRSTKLEDSAMYFCASSGVIWQGQETQYFGPGTRLLVL.

V usage is TRBV6-5 and J usage is TRBJ2-7; a weak D match, TRBD2 (6 bases). The ends were cut back, 6 bases at V and 5 bases at J, with 17 bases in the middle. Germline CDR1 is MNHEY and CDR2 is SVGAGI. The CDR3 is 14 amino acids. The CDR3 reads CASRFDGSQNEQYF. Written as DNA, the CDR3 is TGTGCCAGCAGATTTGACGGGAGTCAAAACGAGCAGTACTTC.

The rearrangement joins TRBV30 to TRBJ1-6; D is possibly TRBD1 (5 bases). Deletions cut 2 bases from V and 10 bases from J, with 15 bases between. CDR1 and CDR2 from the germline V gene are GTSNPN and SVGIG (reference sequence). This CDR3 has 14 residues. The CDR3 nucleotides read TGTGCCTGGAGTCTTGGGGGGGTACGCTCACCCCTCCACTTT. It specifies CAWSLGGVRSPLHF.

The chain uses TRBV6-6 and TRBJ1-4; TRBD1 matches 7 bases. The CDR3 spans 14 residues. CDR1 MNHNY and CDR2 SVGAGI come from the germline V gene (reference sequence). V was clipped by 6 bases and J by 8 bases; unmatched bases: 9. Here the CDR3 reads CASSLTGVNEKLFF. The CDR3 region has the DNA TGTGCCAGCAGCCTTACAGGGGTCAACGAAAAACTGTTTTTT.

The chain uses TRBV7-9 and TRBJ2-1; possibly TRBD1 for D (5 bases). This CDR3 has 14 residues. Trimming removed 0 bases from V and 5 bases from J, with 8 bases in between. The germline V gene has CDR1 SEHNR and CDR2 FQNEAQ (reference sequence). The CDR3 loop is CASSLAIGDNEQFF. The CDR3 nucleotides are TGTGCCAGCAGCTTAGCGATAGGGGACAATGAGCAGTTCTTC.

A note on this clone: The CDR3 does not end in the conserved phenylalanine or tryptophan, so this is likely a read error. Because the CDR3's place on the DNA is in doubt, the DNA is left out and the CDR3 is given as listed by TCRdb. The chain combines TRBV11-3 with TRBJ1-1; TRBD1, as called in the table, went unchecked against the DNA. CDR1 is SGHNT, CDR2 YENEEA, per germline. The CDR3 is made up of 15 amino acids, end residues included. CDR3 region: CASSPRGDRDVRALL.

The J gene is TRBJ1-1, the V gene TRBV2; a weak D match, TRBD1 (5 bases). The V end lost 7 bases, the J end lost 6 bases, and 18 bases lay between the germline ends. The germline V gene encodes CDR1 SNHLY and CDR2 FYNNEI. The CDR3 has 14 amino acids. This chain's CDR3 is CASTLDTLLPEAFF. The CDR3 nucleotides read TGTGCCAGCACCCTGGACACCCTGTTGCCTGAAGCTTTCTTT.

This clone appeared a single time. The chain recombines TRBV28 with TRBJ2-7; 11 bases line up with TRBD2. The CDR3 totals 18 residues. Trimming removed 7 bases from V and 2 bases from J; junction bases left unmatched: 16. CDR1 is MDHEN, CDR2 SYDVKM, per germline. CDR3 amino acids: CASTRDEGGTSGTYEQYF. In DNA, the CDR3 is TGTGCCAGCACCCGGGACGAGGGGGGGACTAGCGGTACCTACGAGCAGTACTTC.

The chain links TRBV6-5 to TRBJ1-6, with D possibly TRBD1 on 5 matching bases. CDR1 is MNHEY, CDR2 SVGAGI, per germline. The V and J ends lost 7 bases and 10 bases respectively, with 20 bases between them. The CDR3 is 15 residues long. CDR3 in amino acids: CASTQSGGIESPLHF. The CDR3 DNA is TGTGCCAGCACCCAGTCGGGGGGGATCGAGTCACCCCTCCACTTT.

The V call is TRBV7-8, the J call TRBJ2-1; D might be TRBD2 (5 bases). The CDR3 consists of 14 residues. The germline gives CDR1 SGHVS, CDR2 FQNEAQ. V was pared by 1 base and J by 3 bases, with 7 bases between. CDR3 sequence (DNA): TGTGCCAGCAGCTTAGTGGAGGACTACAATGAGCAGTTCTTC. Its translation: CASSLVEDYNEQFF.

This chain connects TRBV5-1 to TRBJ2-1; perhaps TRBD2 as D (6 bases). Germline CDR1 is SGHRS and CDR2 is YFSETQ. CDR3 length: 15 residues. Trimming took off 4 bases at V and 5 bases at J, with 16 bases between the two ends. The CDR3 DNA reads as TGCGCCAGCAGCCCAAGAGAGGGGACTGACAATGAGCAGTTCTTC. Protein: CASSPREGTDNEQFF.

This chain joins TRBV11-2 and TRBJ2-1, with 10 bases aligning to TRBD2. With 7 bases clipped from V and 3 bases from J, the junction kept 9 bases outside the gene matches. CDR3 length: 16 amino acids. Germline lookup yields CDR1 SGHAT and CDR2 FQNNGV. The CDR3: CASTEAASGSYNEQFF. CDR3 DNA: TGTGCCAGCACCGAAGCCGCTAGCGGGAGCTACAATGAGCAGTTCTTC.

The CDR3 sequence is CASSESTSEIYEQYF. As DNA, the CDR3 is TGTGCCAGCAGCGAATCGACTAGCGAGATCTACGAGCAGTACTTC. The J gene is TRBJ2-7, the V gene TRBV9, with 8 bases that match TRBD2. This CDR3 region has 15 residues. J gave up 3 bases and V 3 bases, and 8 bases lay outside the gene matches. Germline values: CDR1 SGDLS, CDR2 YYNGEE.

This clone was found once. Here the CDR3 DNA reads TGCGCCAGCAGCCAAGTTAGCGGGAGCCAAGAGACCCAGTACTTC. It yields the protein CASSQVSGSQETQYF. The genes are TRBV4-1 and TRBJ2-5, with 9 bases that match TRBD2. From germline, CDR1 is MGHRA and CDR2 YSYEKL. The trim removed 1 base at V and 1 base at J, leaving 1 base unmatched. This CDR3 contains 15 residues.

This clone came up once. The J gene is TRBJ2-7, the V gene TRBV7-9; 9 bases map to TRBD2. The CDR3 runs 18 residues. V lost 5 bases, J lost 0 bases, and 14 bases stayed unmatched. Germline V gene data show CDR1 as SEHNR and CDR2 as FQNEAQ (reference sequence). The CDR3 region has the DNA TGTGCCAGCAGCCACCGGGGGCGGGGGGGCTTAAGCTCCTACGAGCAGTACTTC. Translating it yields CASSHRGRGGLSSYEQYF.

The sample holds one count of this clone. The gene calls are TRBV9 and TRBJ2-5; 10 nucleotides match TRBD2. V was pared by 0 bases and J by 5 bases, with 4 bases of the junction left unmatched. The CDR3 runs 15 residues. Looked up from germline, CDR1 is SGDLS and CDR2 is YYNGEE. CDR3 in amino acids: CASSVESGGAETQYF. For the CDR3, the DNA is TGTGCCAGCAGCGTAGAAAGCGGGGGGGCGGAGACCCAGTACTTC.

This chain joins TRBV10-3 and TRBJ1-2, with no clear D. Trimming shortened V by 6 bases and J by 8 bases, and 22 bases separated the two germline ends. Germline values: CDR1 ENHRY, CDR2 SYGVKD. The CDR3 contains 15 residues. The CDR3 here is CAIRKPSRPKEGYTF. The CDR3 coding sequence is TGTGCCATCAGAAAACCTTCCAGGCCAAAGGAAGGCTACACCTTC.

The chain has TRBV4-1 and TRBJ1-1, with D hard to call. In germline, CDR1 is MGHRA, CDR2 YSYEKL. V was pared by 0 bases and J by 7 bases, with 15 bases between. The length of the CDR3 is 15 residues. The CDR3 DNA reads as TGCGCCAGCAGCCAAGATTTAGCGGTACACCGTGAAGCTTTCTTT. Amino acids: CASSQDLAVHREAFF.

CDR3 protein: CASSQEGEVFSSEQYF. The CDR3 nucleotides read TGCGCCAGCAGCCAAGAGGGGGAGGTATTCAGCTCCGAGCAGTACTTC. This chain links TRBV4-1 with TRBJ2-7, with D possibly TRBD2 on 6 matching bases. This CDR3 has 16 residues. Per the germline V gene, CDR1 is MGHRA and CDR2 is YSYEKL. Trimming took 0 bases from V and 6 from J, leaving 18 bases between them.

V and J are TRBV5-1 and TRBJ2-2; D is perhaps TRBD1 (6 bases). Trimming took off 6 bases at V and 3 bases at J, with 9 bases between the two ends. Germline CDR1 and CDR2: SGHRS and YFSETQ. This CDR3 is built from 13 residues. CDR3 nucleotides: TGCGCCAGCAACAGGGTGGACACCGGGGAGCTGTTTTTT. Amino acids: CASNRVDTGELFF.

V is TRBV6-5 and J is TRBJ2-5; perhaps TRBD2 as D (6 bases). The V end was cut by 4 bases, the J end by 4 bases, with 10 bases between. This CDR3 region has 13 residues. CDR1 is MNHEY and CDR2 is SVGAGI in the germline V gene. Written as DNA, the CDR3 is TGTGCCAGCAGTTCCTTGGGGGGAGAGACCCAGTACTTC. Protein product: CASSSLGGETQYF.

DNA of the CDR3: TGTGCCAGCAGCGTAGATTGGTGGATTTCCGGAGGGGAAGAGACCCAGTACTTC. This translates into CASSVDWWISGGEETQYF. The V gene is TRBV9, the J gene TRBJ2-5, with D possibly matching TRBD2 (6 bases). The CDR3 length is 18 residues. Trimming cost V 0 bases and J 3 bases, with 21 bases left between them. CDR1 and CDR2 (germline): SGDLS, YYNGEE.

The rearrangement uses TRBV19 and TRBJ2-7; D is perhaps TRBD2 (6 bases). Trimming removed 3 bases from V and 0 bases from J, with 12 bases in between. The CDR3 sequence is 15 residues long. The germline CDR1 and CDR2 sequences are LNHDA and SQIVND (reference sequence). The CDR3 sequence is CASSMYLASSYEQYF. The DNA of the CDR3 is TGTGCCAGTAGTATGTACCTAGCGAGCTCCTACGAGCAGTACTTC.

This sequence joins TRBV7-6 and TRBJ2-2; 7 bases fit TRBD1. The CDR3 contains 15 residues. V shed 4 bases, J shed 4 bases, and the junction held 6 bases outside the gene matches. In germline, CDR1 is SGHVS, CDR2 FNYEAQ. This CDR3 reads CASSSGTAFTGELFF. In DNA form, the CDR3 reads TGTGCCAGCAGCTCCGGGACAGCCTTCACCGGGGAGCTGTTTTTT.

The chain employs TRBV7-9 and TRBJ2-1, with D maybe TRBD2 (5 bases). CDR1 is SEHNR, CDR2 FQNEAQ, per germline (reference sequence). Trimming stripped 5 bases from V and 5 bases from J, with 16 bases between. The CDR3 runs 15 residues. The chain's CDR3 is CASSAGWERDNEQFF. In DNA form, the CDR3 reads TGTGCCAGCAGCGCGGGTTGGGAGAGGGACAATGAGCAGTTCTTC.

This clone appeared once. The chain joins TRBV10-3 to TRBJ1-2, with D possibly matching TRBD1 (6 bases). This CDR3 is built from 15 residues. Germline V gene lookup returns CDR1 ENHRY and CDR2 SYGVKD. CDR3 coding DNA: TGTGACAAGCCCAAAACAGGGATGGTGCGCTATGGCTACACCTTC. It encodes CDKPKTGMVRYGYTF.

This chain joins TRBV28 and TRBJ1-4; D gene uncertain. V was shortened by 6 bases and J by 8 bases, with 22 bases between the two germline ends. This CDR3 contains 16 residues. From germline, CDR1 is MDHEN and CDR2 SYDVKM. CDR3 coding DNA: TGTGCCAGCAGCTATGGCTACCGCGGGGATCGAGAAAAACTGTTTTTT. Protein: CASSYGYRGDREKLFF.

This chain connects TRBV13 to TRBJ2-5; TRBD2 matches at 11 bases. Per germline, CDR1 PRHDT and CDR2 FYEKMQ (reference sequence). Losses at the gene ends were 5 bases for V and 0 bases for J; bases not matched to a gene: 11. This CDR3 has 18 amino acids. CDR3 region: CASSVGTSGNNYQETQYF. The CDR3 coding sequence is TGTGCCAGCAGCGTTGGGACTAGCGGAAACAACTACCAAGAGACCCAGTACTTC.

The chain joins TRBV27 to TRBJ2-1; TRBD2 matches 7 bases. The J segment lost 2 bases and the V segment lost 5 bases, leaving 12 bases of the junction unmatched. From germline, CDR1 is MNHEY and CDR2 SMNVEV (reference sequence). CDR3 length equals 17 residues. The CDR3 nucleotides are TGTGCCAGCAGTCCCACGGGGGGACCGAGGACCTACAATGAGCAGTTCTTC. Its translation: CASSPTGGPRTYNEQFF.

About this clone itself: The junction does not match germline at one end; this may be a read error. This sequence joins TRBV2 and TRBJ1-1; D uncertain. CDR3 length: 13 amino acids. Looked up from germline, CDR1 is SNHLY and CDR2 is FYNNEI. This CDR3 reads CASCDAAWTEAFF. DNA of the CDR3: TGTGCCAGCTGTGACGCGGCTTGGACTGAAGCTTTCTTT. Based on the CDR3 plus reference TRBV2 and TRBJ1-1, the full variable domain is EPEVTQTPSHQVTQMGQEVILRCVPISNHLYFYWYRQILGQKVEFLVSFYNNEISEKSEIFDDQFSVERPDGSNFTLKIRSTKLEDSAMYFCASCDAAWTEAFFGQGTRLTVV.

This chain uses TRBV28 with TRBJ2-7, with 8 bases aligning to TRBD1. V was pared by 1 base and J by 3 bases, with 5 bases of the junction left unmatched. Germline-derived CDR1 and CDR2 are MDHEN and SYDVKM. This CDR3 is 15 amino acids long. The CDR3 region is CASSLYDRGDYEQYF. The CDR3 coding sequence is TGTGCCAGCAGTTTATACGACAGGGGAGACTACGAGCAGTACTTC.

V and J are TRBV6-5 and TRBJ1-2; D gene uncertain. V lost 2 bases and J lost 4, with 8 bases in between. This CDR3 is built from 13 residues. Per the germline V gene, CDR1 is MNHEY and CDR2 is SVGAGI. The CDR3 sequence: CASSYASAYGYTF. CDR3 sequence (DNA): TGTGCCAGCAGTTACGCGTCTGCCTATGGCTACACCTTC.